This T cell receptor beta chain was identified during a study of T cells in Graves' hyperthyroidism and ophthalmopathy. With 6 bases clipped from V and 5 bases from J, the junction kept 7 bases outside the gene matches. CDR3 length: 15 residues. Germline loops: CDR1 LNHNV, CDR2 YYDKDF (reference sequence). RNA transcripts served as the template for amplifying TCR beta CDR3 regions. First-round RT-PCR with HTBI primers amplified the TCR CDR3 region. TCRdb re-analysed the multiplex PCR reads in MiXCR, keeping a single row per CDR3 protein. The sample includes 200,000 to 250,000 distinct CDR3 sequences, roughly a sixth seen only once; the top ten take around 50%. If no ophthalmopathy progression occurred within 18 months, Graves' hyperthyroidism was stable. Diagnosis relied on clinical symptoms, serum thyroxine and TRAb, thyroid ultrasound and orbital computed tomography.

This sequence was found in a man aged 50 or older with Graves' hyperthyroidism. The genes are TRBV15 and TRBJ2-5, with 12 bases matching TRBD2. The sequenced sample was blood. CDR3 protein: CATSLAGGPWETQYF. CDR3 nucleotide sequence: TGTGCCACCAGTCTAGCGGGAGGGCCGTGGGAGACCCAGTACTTC.